This T cell receptor beta chain was observed in a study of blood T cell repertoires in COVID-19. Overall study: COVID-19 samples collected from the United States, Italy and Spain covered acute and convalescent phases.

Of note for this clone: Other DNA sequences in the sample encode the same CDR3.

V lost 0 bases and J lost 6; bases outside the gene matches: 4. Germline loops: CDR1 LGHDT, CDR2 YNNKEL (reference sequence). The CDR3 is made up of 15 amino acids. Sequencing used immunoSEQ multiplex PCR; TCRdb keeps in-frame clones, though not all of them. The sample shows about 120,000 clones, around three quarters of them seen only once. The chain uses TRBV3-1 (or the pseudogene TRBV3-2) and TRBJ1-5, with TRBD1 matching 8 bases. The sequence was collected from a woman older than 75 with acute or convalescent COVID-19. The sequenced sample consisted of peripheral blood. The CDR3 reads CASSQDGTGGQPQHF. As DNA, the CDR3 is TGTGCCAGCAGCCAAGACGGGACAGGCGGTCAGCCCCAGCATTTT.